The present entry profiles one T cell receptor (beta chain) with its context. Its target antigen remains unknown. There are no base qualities to consult, and no much larger clone falls within one base. The CDR3 has 13 amino acids, counting the end cysteine and phenylalanine. The only DNA kept is the CDR3, 39 bases in frame from the first base. V is shortened by 3 bases, J by 6 bases, and the region joining them spans 13 bases. CDR1 and CDR2 were assigned from the germline V gene (reference sequence) as SGHNT and YYREEE. The CDR3 regions of human TCRbeta chains were analyzed by immunosequencing. In the authors' own workflow: Repertoire TCRs were checked for matches against a reference library of SARS-CoV-2-specific TCRs that had been generated using the MIRA antigen-specificity platform. Breadth was defined as the fraction of unique TCRs that were SARS-CoV-2-associated. Depth was defined as the fraction of total T cells that were SARS-CoV-2-associated. Using the MIRA data, every spike-specific TCR was mapped to the spike region that the TCR reacted to and assigned to either a CD4 or a CD8 class. Log10-transformed breadth and depth values were compared by one-way ANOVA with Sidak's multiple comparisons tests. TCRdb re-hosts the immuneACCESS table, in-frame sequences only. Its copies lack some clones; in the studies checked, an unresolved V gene accounts for under half of them, and the cause for the rest is not known. V and J calls and clone size are copied from that table; D and trimming were computed from the DNA. A total of approximately 50,000 clones appear in this sample, 70% to 90% of them only once. The ten largest make up about 7% of the sample.

This entry is derived from a study of T cell responses to AZD1222 COVID-19 vaccine (dated by TCRdb to the early 2020s). Context from the whole study: TCR sequencing was performed for roughly 250 trial participants, of whom some 200 were given two doses of AZD1222 and approximately 25 were given two doses of MenACWY control vaccine. Trial participants were enrolled by age into subgroups of 18-55, 56-69 and 70-plus years, and around 150, 29 and 61 TCR-sequenced participants, respectively, were included in these subgroups. Broader findings and caveats from the paper: Reportedly, almost half of the unique spike-specific TCRs recognized epitopes lying outside the regions that are mutated in the B.1.351 and B.1.1.7 variants. Only six or seven AZD1222 recipients were SARS-CoV-2 seropositive at baseline, limiting conclusions about previously exposed vaccinees. Participants were mostly white British, with more females than males. The authors suggested clonal diversity may have been underestimated. Spike-specific TCR breadth and depth rose significantly after two AZD1222 doses compared with day 0 and with MenACWY recipients. The 56-69-year group was small, and its depth increase did not reach significance, likely because of low power. Vaccine-associated CD4 TCRs spanned the whole spike protein, with dominant responses in regions 160-218 and 743-854. Because no day 14 peak-response samples were available, repertoires were characterized only after the peak T cell response.

Read against the paper, the sample's time point label means: about 28 days (+/-7) after the second vaccine dose. AZD1222 recipients given second doses at about 4 weeks or at about 12 weeks were pooled, since spike-specific TCR depth and breadth were not found to differ between the two schedules. Samples from vaccinated people were obtained from the UK trials COV001 and COV002, which included a single-blind randomized controlled phase 2/3 trial of AZD1222 (ChAdOx1 nCoV-19) in healthy adults. Trial participant PBMC samples were collected at day 0 and day 28 after the second dose for TCRbeta chain sequencing.

The specimen was peripheral blood, collected 28 days after the second AZD1222 dose. The receptor chain draws on TRBV5-4 and TRBJ2-7; the D gene assignment is ambiguous. The origin of this receptor is an adult who received the AZD1222 COVID-19 vaccine. The CDR3 reads CASSSPSRVEQYF. The DNA is as follows: TGTGCCAGCAGCTCCCCTTCTAGGGTCGAGCAGTACTTC.